The next 7 T cell receptor beta chains were all read from a single sample in a study of technical replicates of blood from a few donors. Clones were sequenced by immunoSEQ multiplex PCR, and TCRdb holds only the in-frame ones, with some missing. Among roughly 83,000 clones listed, about 92% were seen once. Sequences were obtained from T cells isolated from PBMCs. These receptors were collected from a human donor in good health.

The CDR3 coding sequence is TGTGCCAGCAGCTTAGGCCCAACTGAACACTATGGCTACACCTTC. Translating it yields CASSLGPTEHYGYTF. The chain is built from TRBV7-2 and TRBJ1-2; no firm D call. Germline CDR1 is SGHTA and CDR2 is FQGNSA. Deletions cut 1 base from V and 3 bases from J, with 12 bases between. There are 15 residues in the CDR3.

The chain employs TRBV2 and TRBJ1-1, with D possibly TRBD1 on 6 matching bases. The CDR3 length is 13 residues. V lost 11 bases to trimming and J lost 1 base, with 14 bases between them. Germline lookup yields CDR1 SNHLY and CDR2 FYNNEI. As DNA, the CDR3 is TGTGCCGATTCAAGACAGGCGAACACTGAAGCTTTCTTT. This sequence encodes CADSRQANTEAFF.

The chain carries TRBV6-5 and TRBJ1-5; 10 positions match TRBD1. The CDR3 consists of 16 residues. Trimming cost V 4 bases and J 0 bases; bases outside gene matches: 3. CDR1 and CDR2 from the germline V gene are MNHEY and SVGAGI. In nucleotides, the CDR3 is TGTGCCAGCAGTTCCCGGACAGGGGGTAGCAATCAGCCCCAGCATTTT. It specifies CASSSRTGGSNQPQHF.

The sample holds a few counts of this clone. The rearrangement links TRBV5-1 to TRBJ2-1, with 8 bases fitting TRBD2. Germline V gives CDR1 SGHRS, CDR2 YFSETQ. V was clipped by 7 bases and J by 4 bases; unmatched bases: 7. There are 14 residues in the CDR3. CDR3: CASGSGALYNEQFF. The DNA of the CDR3 is TGCGCCAGCGGTAGCGGGGCCTTATACAATGAGCAGTTCTTC.

The V gene is TRBV11-3, the J gene TRBJ2-1, with D perhaps matching TRBD2 (6 bases). Trimming removed 5 bases at V and 5 bases at J, with 19 bases between. Germline V lookup: CDR1 SGHNT, CDR2 YENEEA. The CDR3 consists of 16 residues. This CDR3 is CASSPRRGGTNNEQFF. The CDR3 bases are TGTGCCAGCAGCCCACGGAGGGGCGGGACCAACAATGAGCAGTTCTTC.

The chain is built from TRBV5-1 and TRBJ2-5, with a possible D match to TRBD2 (6 bases). There are 14 residues in the CDR3. Per the germline V gene, CDR1 is SGHRS and CDR2 is YFSETQ. The V end lost 0 bases, the J end lost 3 bases, and 9 bases lay between the germline ends. The CDR3 nucleotides read TGCGCCAGCAGCTTGGCTGCGGGAAAAGAGACCCAGTACTTC. Protein: CASSLAAGKETQYF.

The V gene is TRBV29-1, the J gene TRBJ2-7; possible D gene TRBD1, 6 bases. Germline V gene sequence: CDR1 SQVTM, CDR2 ANQGSEA. The CDR3 sequence is 12 residues long. Trimming shortened V by 5 bases and J by 2 bases, and 10 bases separated the two germline ends. CDR3 in amino acids: CSVWTATYEQYF. Here the CDR3 DNA reads TGCAGCGTTTGGACAGCGACCTACGAGCAGTACTTC.